This TCR beta chain was identified in a study of radiation and T cells in renal cell carcinoma. Study results and limitations: In blood, top tumor clones expanded by 2 weeks, shrinking by 4. Baseline intratumoral clonotype presence is unknown without pretreatment biopsies.

Time point reported: blood 4 weeks post-SBRT, at nephrectomy. Stated treatment: 15 Gy SBRT to primary tumor, nephrectomy 4 weeks later. Nephrectomy followed 15 Gy stereotactic body radiation by 4 weeks. After SBRT, blood was collected at 2 and 4 weeks, plus baseline. V dropped 3 bases and J dropped 4 bases, with 7 bases sitting between them. Germline V gene sequence: CDR1 LGHNA, CDR2 YNFKEQ. The CDR3 contains 13 residues. With regard to this clone: The antigen is unknown.

Repertoires were generated with immunoSEQ multiplex PCR, while TCRdb's copy carries only in-frame clones and drops some. The table has some 81,000 clones, 80% to 90% seen once; the top ten hold roughly 5.4%. The specimen was blood, collected from a patient whose treatment included radiotherapy and nephrectomy. This clonotype was sampled from a woman in her 70s with renal cell carcinoma. This chain connects TRBV4-2 to TRBJ1-3; D gene uncertain. The CDR3, as DNA: TGTGCCAGCAGCCACCCCCAGGGAAACACCATATATTTT. Protein sequence: CASSHPQGNTIYF.